This T cell receptor (beta chain) was retrieved from a study of blood T cell repertoires in COVID-19. Overall study: In each case, the material was cDNA or gDNA derived from T cells, B-cell-depleted T cells, or PBMCs.

The germline V and J ends were trimmed by 6 bases and 11 bases, with 19 bases remaining between them. The length of the CDR3 is 13 residues. Germline V gene data show CDR1 as LGHNA and CDR2 as YSLEER. Here immunoSEQ multiplex PCR was the method, and the copy in TCRdb shows in-frame clones only, minus some. The sample consists of about 200,000 clones, roughly 80% of them appearing once. This clone occurred a few times. The sequence was collected from an elderly woman with acute or convalescent COVID-19. The sequenced material came from peripheral blood. This chain links TRBV4-3 with TRBJ1-1; D not certain. CDR3 residues: CASREGRGSRAFF. In DNA, the CDR3 is TGCGCCAGCAGGGAGGGAAGAGGCTCTCGGGCTTTCTTT.